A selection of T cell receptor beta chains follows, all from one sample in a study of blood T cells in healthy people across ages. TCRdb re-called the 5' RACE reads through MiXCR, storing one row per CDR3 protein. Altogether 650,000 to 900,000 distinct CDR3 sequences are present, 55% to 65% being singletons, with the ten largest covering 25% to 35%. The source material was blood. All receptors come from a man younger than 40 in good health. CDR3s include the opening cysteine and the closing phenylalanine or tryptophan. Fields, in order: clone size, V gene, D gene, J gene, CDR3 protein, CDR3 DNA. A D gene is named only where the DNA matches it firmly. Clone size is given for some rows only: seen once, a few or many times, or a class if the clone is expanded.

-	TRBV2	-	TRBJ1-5	CASRRWTSGGNQPQHF	TGTGCCAGCAGGCGATGGACATCGGGCGGAAATCAGCCCCAGCATTTT
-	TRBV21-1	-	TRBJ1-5	CASSKNRQYSNQPQHF	TGTGCCAGCAGCAAAAACAGACAATATAGCAATCAGCCCCAGCATTTT
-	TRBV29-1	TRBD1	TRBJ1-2	CSDRQGDGYGYTF	TGCAGCGATCGACAGGGGGACGGCTATGGCTACACCTTC
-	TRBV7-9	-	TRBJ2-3	CASSLARGGGMPDTQYF	TGTGCCAGCAGCTTAGCGCGAGGTGGGGGGATGCCAGATACGCAGTATTTT
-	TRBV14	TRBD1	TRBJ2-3	CASSRQVRTGRTDTQYF	TGTGCCAGCAGCCGCCAGGTGCGGACAGGGCGCACAGATACGCAGTATTTT
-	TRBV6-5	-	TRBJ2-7	CASSYSILEQYF	TGTGCCAGCAGTTACTCGATACTGGAGCAGTACTTC
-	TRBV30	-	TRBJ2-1	CACVALARGDEQFF	TGTGCCTGCGTTGCCTTAGCAAGGGGGGATGAGCAGTTCTTC
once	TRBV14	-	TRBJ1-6	CASSPFGIGNSPLHF	TGTGCCAGCAGCCCATTCGGAATAGGGAATTCACCCCTCCACTTT
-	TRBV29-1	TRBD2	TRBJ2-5	CSARAGGYQETQYF	TGCAGCGCCAGAGCGGGGGGCTACCAAGAGACCCAGTACTTC
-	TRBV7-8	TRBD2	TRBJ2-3	CASSPRGVSQYF	TGTGCCAGCAGCCCCCGGGGGGTGTCGCAGTATTTT
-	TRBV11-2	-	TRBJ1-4	CASTSRLDPGQGEKLFF	TGTGCCAGCACCTCCCGGCTGGACCCGGGACAAGGGGAAAAACTGTTTTTT
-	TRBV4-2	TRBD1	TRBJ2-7	CASSQGTGYPQVEQYF	TGTGCCAGCAGCCAAGGGACAGGGTATCCACAGGTTGAGCAGTACTTC
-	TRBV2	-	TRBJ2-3	CASSAQPNTDTQYF	TGTGCCAGCAGTGCACAGCCAAACACAGATACGCAGTATTTT
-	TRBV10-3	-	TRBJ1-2	CAISPGHLNSYGYTF	TGTGCCATCAGTCCGGGACACCTAAATAGCTATGGCTACACCTTC
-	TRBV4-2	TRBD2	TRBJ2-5	CASSQEVGTSGTFLETQYF	TGTGCCAGCAGCCAAGAAGTCGGGACTAGCGGGACCTTTCTTGAGACCCAGTACTTC
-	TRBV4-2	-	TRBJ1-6	CASSQDRVDFHF	TGTGCCAGCAGCCAAGATAGGGTAGATTTCCACTTT
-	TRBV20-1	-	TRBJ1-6	CSAMGRWGSPLHF	TGCAGTGCTATGGGACGGTGGGGATCACCCCTCCACTTT
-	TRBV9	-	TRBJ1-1	CASSPGGGSLNTEAFF	TGTGCCAGCAGCCCCGGGGGAGGCAGCCTGAACACTGAAGCTTTCTTT
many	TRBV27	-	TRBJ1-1	CASSVDPWGTEAFF	TGTGCCAGCAGTGTAGACCCATGGGGCACTGAAGCTTTCTTT
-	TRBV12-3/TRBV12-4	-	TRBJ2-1	CASIRTASYNEQFF	TGTGCCAGCATCAGGACAGCATCCTACAATGAGCAGTTCTTC
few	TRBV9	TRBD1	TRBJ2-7	CASSFRSSDRGDEQYF	TGTGCCAGCAGCTTTAGGAGCTCGGACAGGGGAGACGAGCAGTACTTC
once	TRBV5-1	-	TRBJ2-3	CASSLGFGGLRDTQYF	TGCGCCAGCAGCTTGGGGTTCGGGGGGCTCAGAGATACGCAGTATTTT